The 26 T cell receptor beta chains below were found in one sample sequenced in a study of blood T cells in healthy people across ages. A sample-barcoded 5' primer and a J-beta primer mix were used in a second PCR of roughly 7 to 12 cycles. TCRdb re-called the 5' RACE reads through MiXCR, storing one row per CDR3 protein. The data show 500,000 to 600,000 distinct CDR3 sequences, 27% seen once. Sequencing was done on a sample of blood. The receptors stem from a woman in her 70s in good health.

The chain carries TRBV11-2 and TRBJ2-5; no firm D call. Germline lookup yields CDR1 SGHAT and CDR2 FQNNGV. V lost 5 bases to trimming and J lost 5 bases, with 9 bases between them. The CDR3 loop spans 12 amino acids. CDR3 coding DNA: TGTGCCAGCAGCCACCTTGAGGAGACCCAGTACTTC. Residues: CASSHLEETQYF.

The chain is built from TRBV18 and TRBJ2-5; D not resolved. This CDR3 is built from 15 residues. Trimming removed 11 bases at V and 0 bases at J, with 19 bases between. Germline V gene data show CDR1 as KGHSH and CDR2 as LQKENI. Written as DNA, the CDR3 is TGTGCCGGTTGCCCAACGAGGCGGCACCAAGAGACCCAGTACTTC. Translation: CAGCPTRRHQETQYF.

This clonotype has just a few counts. The V call is TRBV6-5, the J call TRBJ2-7; D may be TRBD1 (6 bases). CDR3 length: 15 amino acids. Per germline, CDR1 MNHEY and CDR2 SVGAGI. Deletions cut 2 bases from V and 0 bases from J, with 11 bases between. The chain's CDR3 is CASSYRGHNSYEQYF. CDR3 nucleotides: TGTGCCAGCAGTTACCGGGGACATAACTCCTACGAGCAGTACTTC.

This clonotype was detected a few times. The V gene is TRBV11-1, the J gene TRBJ2-3, with 8 bases identical to TRBD2. Germline loops: CDR1 SGHAT, CDR2 FQDESV (reference sequence). This CDR3 is 15 amino acids long. V dropped 7 bases and J dropped 4; count of bases not matched to a gene: 10. The CDR3 sequence: CASTSLGLDADTQYF. Here the CDR3 DNA reads TGTGCCAGCACCTCCTTGGGACTAGACGCAGATACGCAGTATTTT.

This chain joins TRBV7-2 and TRBJ2-5; D not certain. Germline CDR1 SGHTA, CDR2 FQGNSA. This CDR3 is 12 amino acids long. V lost 3 bases and J lost 9, with 11 bases in between. In DNA form, the CDR3 reads TGTGCCAGCAGCTTGTCATTAGGGTCCCAGTACTTC. Encoded protein: CASSLSLGSQYF.

A few counts support this clonotype. The rearrangement links TRBV7-2 to TRBJ2-5; the D gene could be TRBD1 or TRBD2 (5 bases each). CDR3 length: 14 residues. CDR1 and CDR2 (germline): SGHTA, FQGNSA. Trimming took off 5 bases at V and 4 bases at J, with 14 bases between the two ends. Written as DNA, the CDR3 is TGTGCCAGCAGCGACCGGGGACCTCTAGAGACCCAGTACTTC. Protein sequence: CASSDRGPLETQYF.

The chain recombines TRBV5-5 with TRBJ2-5; possible D gene TRBD1, 7 bases. V gave up 0 bases and J gave up 0 bases, with 12 bases separating them. The length of the CDR3 is 16 residues. CDR1 SGHKS and CDR2 YYEKEE come from the germline V gene (reference sequence). The CDR3 reads CASSLEGGQHQETQYF. The CDR3 DNA reads TGTGCCAGCAGCTTGGAGGGGGGACAGCACCAAGAGACCCAGTACTTC.

The CDR3 nucleotides read TGTGCCAGCAGCCCTGGGGGGACAGGCTACGAGCAGTACTTC. Amino acid sequence: CASSPGGTGYEQYF. The chain couples TRBV7-9 to TRBJ2-5; 8 bases are a match to TRBD1. The DNA end is more similar to TRBJ2-7, so the J call may be wrong. The CDR3 has 14 residues. The germline V gene encodes CDR1 SEHNR and CDR2 FQNEAQ (reference sequence).

V usage is TRBV7-2 and J usage is TRBJ2-7; D may be TRBD1 or TRBD2 (6 bases each). Trimming removed 4 bases from V and 1 base from J, with 17 bases in between. CDR1 and CDR2 (germline): SGHTA, FQGNSA. This CDR3 has 16 residues. The CDR3 is CASSYTGAGASYEQYF. The CDR3 coding sequence is TGTGCCAGCAGCTACACGGGGGCAGGGGCATCCTACGAGCAGTACTTC.

The chain uses TRBV9 and TRBJ2-6; D is unresolved. In germline, CDR1 is SGDLS, CDR2 YYNGEE. Trimming shortened V by 2 bases and J by 0 bases, and 15 bases separated the two germline ends. The CDR3 runs to 18 residues. CDR3: CASSVRLPSSSGANVLTF. The CDR3 DNA reads TGTGCCAGCAGCGTCCGACTTCCTTCGAGCTCTGGGGCCAACGTCCTGACTTTC.

This rearrangement joins TRBV7-2 to TRBJ2-3; D is perhaps TRBD2 (7 bases). Trimming left V 6 bases short and J 7 bases short, with 20 bases between. CDR1 and CDR2 from the germline V gene are SGHTA and FQGNSA. The CDR3 is 15 residues long. The CDR3 DNA reads as TGTGCCAGCAGGGCGGGGGCGGCGCTCCTACATACGCAGTATTTT. The encoded protein is CASRAGAALLHTQYF.

In nucleotides, the CDR3 is TGCAGTGCTAGAGGTGACAAGGGGGGCCACACTGAAGCTTTCTTT. It translates to CSARGDKGGHTEAFF. The gene calls are TRBV20-1 and TRBJ1-1; tentatively, D is TRBD1 (6 bases). Trimming removed 1 base at V and 3 bases at J, with 15 bases between. This CDR3 contains 15 residues. Looked up from germline, CDR1 is DFQATT and CDR2 is SNEGSKA (reference sequence).

V gene TRBV15 combines with J gene TRBJ2-1, with D maybe TRBD2 (5 bases). V lost 3 bases and J 1 base, leaving 13 bases between the germline ends. CDR3 length: 16 residues. Germline V gives CDR1 LNHNV, CDR2 YYDKDF (reference sequence). Here the CDR3 DNA reads TGTGCCACCAGCAGTGCTGAAGCGGCTTCCTACAATGAGCAGTTCTTC. Translation gives CATSSAEAASYNEQFF.

This clonotype was seen more than once but under ten times. One base away lies a much larger clone, so this may be a sequencing read error. The J gene is TRBJ2-5, the V gene TRBV28; D gene ambiguous. The J call is in doubt because the DNA end fits TRBJ2-7 better. The V gene's germline CDR1 is MDHEN and CDR2 SYDVKM. The CDR3 extends over 12 amino acids. In DNA form, the CDR3 reads TGTACCAGCAGTTTATACGGCTACGAGCAGTACTTC. Translating gives CTSSLYGYEQYF.

The V and J genes are TRBV6-1 and TRBJ2-7; D gene ambiguous. Germline loops: CDR1 MNHNS, CDR2 SASEGT. The CDR3 contains 14 residues. Trimming cost V 3 bases and J 0 bases, with 9 bases left between them. CDR3 in DNA: TGTGCCAGCAGTGACGCTGCCGACTCCTACGAGCAGTACTTC. Translated: CASSDAADSYEQYF.

The rearrangement links TRBV12-3 or TRBV12-4 to TRBJ2-3, with D possibly TRBD2 on 6 matching bases. The V end lost 10 bases, the J end lost 7 bases, and 18 bases lay between the germline ends. The CDR3 sequence is 13 residues long. The CDR3 here is CATTLPGTHTQYF. DNA for the CDR3: TGTGCCACCACTCTCCCAGGGACTCATACGCAGTATTTT.

This chain joins TRBV11-3 and TRBJ2-5; tentatively, D is TRBD1 (6 bases). Near its end, the DNA agrees better with TRBJ2-1, so the J call may be wrong. CDR1 SGHNT and CDR2 YENEEA come from the germline V gene. This CDR3 has 17 residues. Written as DNA, the CDR3 is TGTGCCAGCAGCCCCACGGGACAAGCAAGGCTGTACAATGAGCAGTTCTTC. It codes for CASSPTGQARLYNEQFF.

V and J are TRBV7-2 and TRBJ1-2; a weak D match, TRBD1 (6 bases). This CDR3 region has 15 residues. Trimming pared 4 bases from V and 8 bases from J, leaving 20 bases between. Germline CDR1 is SGHTA and CDR2 is FQGNSA. CDR3 sequence (DNA): TGTGCCAGCAGCTCCGAGGTGGGAAACAGGGAAGGCTACACCTTC. Protein product: CASSSEVGNREGYTF.

This clonotype was recorded a few times. This sequence joins TRBV29-1 and TRBJ2-3; no reliable D call. The CDR3 runs 9 residues. V was trimmed by 8 bases and J by 6 bases, leaving 6 bases between them. Germline CDR1 reads SQVTM; CDR2 reads ANQGSEA. The CDR3: CSCGDTQYF. The CDR3 DNA is TGCAGCTGTGGGGATACGCAGTATTTT.

This clonotype occurred many times. J is TRBJ1-2 and V is TRBV7-9; 12 bases agree with TRBD1. The germline V gene has CDR1 SEHNR and CDR2 FQNEAQ (reference sequence). This CDR3 contains 14 residues. V was clipped by 5 bases and J by 8 bases; unmatched bases: 6. The DNA for the CDR3 is TGTGCCAGCAGCCCGGGGACAGGGGGCAGGGGCTACACCTTC. It translates to CASSPGTGGRGYTF.

In this sample, this clonotype turned up a few times. The J gene is TRBJ1-2, the V gene TRBV4-2; D not certain. The CDR3 has 15 amino acids. Germline values: CDR1 LGHNA, CDR2 YNFKEQ. V dropped 0 bases and J dropped 1 base, with 9 bases sitting between them. The CDR3 DNA is TGTGCCAGCAGCCAAGATAGCAGCTTTAACTATGGCTACACCTTC. This translates into CASSQDSSFNYGYTF.

This chain uses TRBV10-3 with TRBJ2-3; perhaps TRBD2 as D (5 bases). This CDR3 contains 12 residues. Germline CDR1 reads ENHRY; CDR2 reads SYGVKD. Trimming removed 10 bases at V and 9 bases at J, with 17 bases between. The DNA of the CDR3 is TGTGCCACCTGGACGGGGTGGGGAACGCAGTATTTT. Translation gives CATWTGWGTQYF.

The CDR3 bases are TGTGCCAGCAGCTTCATGAATGGCGATACGCAGTATTTT. Its protein is CASSFMNGDTQYF. The V call is TRBV5-5, the J call TRBJ2-3; D is unresolved. This CDR3 region has 13 residues. V was pared by 2 bases and J by 6 bases, with 10 bases between. From germline, CDR1 is SGHKS and CDR2 YYEKEE (reference sequence). The variable domain in full, completed from reference TRBV5-5 and TRBJ2-3, reads DAGVTQSPTHLIKTRGQQVTLRCSPISGHKSVSWYQQVLGQGPQFIFQYYEKEERGRGNFPDRFSARQFPNYSSELNVNALLLGDSALYLCASSFMNGDTQYFGPGTRLTVL.

The gene calls are TRBV9 and TRBJ2-2; D unclear. The CDR3 is made up of 16 amino acids. V dropped 0 bases and J dropped 2 bases, with 11 bases sitting between them. The germline V gene encodes CDR1 SGDLS and CDR2 YYNGEE. CDR3 nucleotide sequence: TGTGCCAGCAGCGTAGGGTCCGACATCAACACCGGGGAGCTGTTTTTT. This sequence encodes CASSVGSDINTGELFF.

A few counts support this clonotype. This chain joins TRBV4-2 and TRBJ2-1; D remains ambiguous. V was clipped by 2 bases and J by 7 bases, with 12 bases between them. Germline V gene lookup returns CDR1 LGHNA and CDR2 YNFKEQ. This CDR3 has 14 residues. The CDR3 here is CASSQQLFGNEQFF. CDR3 nucleotides: TGTGCCAGCAGCCAACAGCTCTTCGGAAATGAGCAGTTCTTC.

DNA for the CDR3: TGCAGTGCTAGAGATACTAGCAGAAGCACAGATACGCAGTATTTT. This gives the protein CSARDTSRSTDTQYF. This chain uses TRBV20-1 with TRBJ2-3, with a possible D match to TRBD2 (6 bases). The CDR3 runs to 15 residues. Germline-derived CDR1 and CDR2 are DFQATT and SNEGSKA (reference sequence). V shed 0 bases and J shed 0 bases, with 10 bases lying between them.